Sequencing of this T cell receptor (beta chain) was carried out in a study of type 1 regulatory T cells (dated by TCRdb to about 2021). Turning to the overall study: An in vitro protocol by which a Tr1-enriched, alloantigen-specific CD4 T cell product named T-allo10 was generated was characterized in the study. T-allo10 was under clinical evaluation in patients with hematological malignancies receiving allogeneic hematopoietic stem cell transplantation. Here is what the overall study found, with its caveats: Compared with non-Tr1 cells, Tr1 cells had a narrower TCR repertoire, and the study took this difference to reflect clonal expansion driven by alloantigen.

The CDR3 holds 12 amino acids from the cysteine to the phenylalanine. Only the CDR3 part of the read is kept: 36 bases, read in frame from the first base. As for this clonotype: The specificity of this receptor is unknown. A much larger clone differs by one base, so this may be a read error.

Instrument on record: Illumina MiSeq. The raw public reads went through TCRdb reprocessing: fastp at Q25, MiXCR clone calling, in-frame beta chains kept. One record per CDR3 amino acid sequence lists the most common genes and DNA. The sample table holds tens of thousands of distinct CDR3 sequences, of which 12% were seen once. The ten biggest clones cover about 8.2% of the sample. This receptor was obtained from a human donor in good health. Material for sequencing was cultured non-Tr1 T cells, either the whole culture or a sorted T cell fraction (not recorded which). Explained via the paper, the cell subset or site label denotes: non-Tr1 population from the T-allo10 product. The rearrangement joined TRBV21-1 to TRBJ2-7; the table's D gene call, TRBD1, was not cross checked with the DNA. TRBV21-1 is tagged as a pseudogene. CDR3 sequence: CTSSKQGYEQYF. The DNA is TGTACCAGCAGCAAACAGGGGTACGAGCAGTACTTC.